Listed here are 22 T cell receptor beta chains from one sample, sequenced in a study of shared clonotypes between healthy human individuals. The assay was immunoSEQ multiplex PCR, and TCRdb's table has in-frame clones only and misses some. The sample lists 950,000 to 1,200,000 clones; roughly 80% were seen once. The specimen sequenced was memory CD4+ T cells from PBMCs. This sample's subset: CD45RA-negative fraction. These receptors were taken from a man aged 18 to 35 in good health. Some clones in this sample may be carry-over from other donors' samples.

This clone was picked up one time. V gene TRBV27 combines with J gene TRBJ2-2; tentative D call: TRBD2 (6 bases). The CDR3 is 15 amino acids. Trimming took 8 bases from V and 7 from J, leaving 20 bases between them. CDR1 MNHEY and CDR2 SMNVEV come from the germline V gene (reference sequence). The DNA of the CDR3 is TGTGCCAGCCGGGGGACCAGACACCGGGGCGGGGAGCTGTTTTTT. Its protein is CASRGTRHRGGELFF.

This clone has just one count. The V and J genes are TRBV4-1 and TRBJ2-2; 7 nucleotides line up with TRBD2. The germline V gene encodes CDR1 MGHRA and CDR2 YSYEKL. Trimming at V came to 3 bases and at J to 6 bases, leaving 4 bases not matched to a gene. CDR3 length: 14 amino acids. CDR3: CASSHEGRAGELFF. In nucleotides, the CDR3 is TGCGCCAGCAGCCACGAGGGGAGGGCCGGGGAGCTGTTTTTT.

A remark on this clone: The same CDR3 also results from other DNA sequences found in this sample. The chain carries TRBV5-1 and TRBJ1-5; TRBD1 might be the D (5 bases). Looked up from germline, CDR1 is SGHRS and CDR2 is YFSETQ. With 1 base removed from V and 5 bases from J, the gap between germline ends came to 7 bases. The CDR3 length is 13 residues. The CDR3 loop is CASSLSGDQPQHF. CDR3 nucleotide sequence: TGCGCCAGCAGCTTGTCGGGGGATCAGCCCCAGCATTTT.

The rearrangement uses TRBV12-5 and TRBJ1-1, with D perhaps matching TRBD1 (5 bases). In germline, CDR1 is LGHNT, CDR2 FRNRAP. This CDR3 is 16 amino acids long. V was shortened by 2 bases and J by 5 bases, with 18 bases between the two germline ends. CDR3 nucleotides: TGTGCTAGTGGTTTGAGGCAACAGGAGGGGTGGACTGAAGCTTTCTTT. This gives the protein CASGLRQQEGWTEAFF.

As regards this clone: Other nucleotide sequences in the sample specify the same CDR3. The CDR3 sequence: CASSFSGTYEQYF. Here the CDR3 DNA reads TGTGCCAGCAGCTTTTCAGGGACCTACGAGCAGTACTTC. The rearrangement joins TRBV11-1 to TRBJ2-7; possibly TRBD1 for D (5 bases). There are 13 residues in the CDR3. The V end was cut by 3 bases, the J end by 2 bases, with 8 bases between. Germline V gene data show CDR1 as SGHAT and CDR2 as FQDESV (reference sequence).

This clone was found a few times. This chain connects TRBV5-1 to TRBJ2-7; D unresolved. This CDR3 has 12 residues. Per germline, CDR1 SGHRS and CDR2 YFSETQ. V lost 0 bases and J 6 bases, leaving 7 bases between the germline ends. The CDR3 nucleotides read TGCGCCAGCAGCTTGGTAGGGTCCGAGCAGTACTTC. It codes for CASSLVGSEQYF.

In its sample, this clone was seen a few times. V usage is TRBV5-1 and J usage is TRBJ2-3; 7 bases fit TRBD2. The CDR3 consists of 15 residues. J lost 0 bases, V lost 6 bases, and 7 bases had no gene match. Germline loops: CDR1 SGHRS, CDR2 YFSETQ. CDR3 in DNA: TGCGCCAGCACAGTGGGGGGGAGTAGCACAGATACGCAGTATTTT. Amino acids: CASTVGGSSTDTQYF. Based on the CDR3 plus reference TRBV5-1 and TRBJ2-3, the full variable domain is KAGVTQTPRYLIKTRGQQVTLSCSPISGHRSVSWYQQTPGQGLQFLFEYFSETQRNKGNFPGRFSGRQFSNSRSEMNVSTLELGDSALYLCASTVGGSSTDTQYFGPGTRLTVL.

This chain connects TRBV28 to TRBJ1-1; D not certain. Germline V lookup: CDR1 MDHEN, CDR2 SYDVKM. Trimming cost V 8 bases and J 5 bases, with 12 bases left between them. The CDR3 loop spans 12 amino acids. CDR3 sequence reads: CASGLWITEAFF. The CDR3 DNA is TGTGCCAGCGGTCTGTGGATTACTGAAGCTTTCTTT. Variable domain in full (rest from reference TRBV28 and TRBJ1-1): DVKVTQSSRYLVKRTGEKVFLECVQDMDHENMFWYRQDPGLGLRLIYFSYDVKMKEKGDIPEGYSVSREKKERFSLILESASTNQTSMYLCASGLWITEAFFGQGTRLTVV.

The rearrangement joins TRBV12-5 to TRBJ2-2; 12 positions agree with TRBD2. Germline trimming cut 6 bases from V and 5 bases from J; bases unmatched to any gene: 4. Germline CDR1 is LGHNT and CDR2 is FRNRAP. CDR3 length: 15 amino acids. Written as DNA, the CDR3 is TGTGCTAGTGGCCCCGGACTAGCGGGAACCGGGGAGCTGTTTTTT. Protein sequence: CASGPGLAGTGELFF.

The gene calls are TRBV27 and TRBJ1-2; a weak D match, TRBD1 (6 bases). CDR1 and CDR2 (germline): MNHEY, SMNVEV (reference sequence). The CDR3 is 14 residues long. The V end lost 5 bases, the J end lost 13 bases, and 23 bases lay between the germline ends. CDR3 nucleotide sequence: TGTGCCAGCAGTATTAATTCCCCAGGACAGATTCGCACCTTC. It yields the protein CASSINSPGQIRTF.

The chain has TRBV12-5 and TRBJ2-3; 9 bases are shared with TRBD1. This CDR3 is 15 amino acids long. Trimming took 7 bases from V and 5 from J; bases not matched to a gene: 10. CDR1 LGHNT and CDR2 FRNRAP come from the germline V gene. The CDR3 coding sequence is TGTGCTAGTGCCGAGGGGACAGGGAGGATAGATACGCAGTATTTT. It yields the protein CASAEGTGRIDTQYF. Full variable domain (rest looked up from reference TRBV12-5 and TRBJ2-3): DARVTQTPRHKVTEMGQEVTMRCQPILGHNTVFWYRQTMMQGLELLAYFRNRAPLDDSGMPKDRFSAEMPDATLATLKIQPSEPRDSAVYFCASAEGTGRIDTQYFGPGTRLTVL.

The rearrangement joins TRBV15 to TRBJ1-2; 7 positions agree with TRBD1. Germline values: CDR1 LNHNV, CDR2 YYDKDF (reference sequence). The CDR3 totals 14 residues. Trimming took 0 bases from V and 10 from J; bases not matched to a gene: 8. The CDR3 sequence: CATSRDGQDRVYTF. In DNA form, the CDR3 reads TGTGCCACCAGCAGAGACGGACAGGACCGAGTCTACACCTTC.

The chain couples TRBV30 to TRBJ2-7; 7 nucleotides line up with TRBD2. With 2 bases clipped from V and 3 bases from J, the junction kept 4 bases outside the gene matches. Germline values: CDR1 GTSNPN, CDR2 SVGIG (reference sequence). The CDR3 is 13 amino acids. This CDR3 reads CAWSSGTFYEQYF. CDR3 coding DNA: TGTGCCTGGAGTAGCGGGACTTTCTACGAGCAGTACTTC.

The rearrangement uses TRBV11-2 and TRBJ1-5; D ambiguous. V lost 1 base and J 9 bases, leaving 13 bases between the germline ends. In germline, CDR1 is SGHAT, CDR2 FQNNGV. There are 14 residues in the CDR3. The CDR3 protein is CASSLGAQEGPQHF. As DNA, the CDR3 is TGTGCCAGCAGCTTAGGGGCTCAAGAGGGGCCCCAGCATTTT.

The rearrangement links TRBV7-9 to TRBJ2-1; a weak D match, TRBD2 (6 bases). Per the germline V gene, CDR1 is SEHNR and CDR2 is FQNEAQ (reference sequence). The V end lost 4 bases, the J end lost 5 bases, and 12 bases lay between the germline ends. The CDR3 sequence is 14 residues long. The CDR3 loop reads CASSYTSFHNEQFF. The CDR3 DNA is TGTGCCAGCAGCTACACTAGCTTTCACAATGAGCAGTTCTTC. The full variable domain, completed using reference TRBV7-9 and TRBJ2-1, is DTGVSQNPRHKITKRGQNVTFRCDPISEHNRLYWYRQTLGQGPEFLTYFQNEAQLEKSRLLSDRFSAERPKGSFSTLEIQRTEQGDSAMYLCASSYTSFHNEQFFGPGTRLTVL.

This chain uses TRBV15 with TRBJ1-1, with D possibly TRBD1 on 5 matching bases. This CDR3 is 15 amino acids long. Germline V lookup: CDR1 LNHNV, CDR2 YYDKDF (reference sequence). V gave up 1 base and J gave up 3 bases, with 12 bases separating them. DNA for the CDR3: TGTGCCACCAGCAGAGGGACATCCAGGGACACTGAAGCTTTCTTT. Amino acid sequence: CATSRGTSRDTEAFF.

With regard to this clone: Other DNA sequences within the sample encode an identical CDR3. J is TRBJ2-3 and V is TRBV28; TRBD1 agrees at 7 bases. Trimming removed 8 bases from V and 1 base from J; junction bases left unmatched: 0. Germline V lookup: CDR1 MDHEN, CDR2 SYDVKM. CDR3 length: 12 residues. This chain's CDR3 is CASGQGTDTQYF. The CDR3 DNA follows: TGTGCCAGCGGACAGGGCACAGATACGCAGTATTTT. The whole variable domain, remainder taken from reference TRBV28 and TRBJ2-3, is DVKVTQSSRYLVKRTGEKVFLECVQDMDHENMFWYRQDPGLGLRLIYFSYDVKMKEKGDIPEGYSVSREKKERFSLILESASTNQTSMYLCASGQGTDTQYFGPGTRLTVL.

This chain links TRBV27 with TRBJ2-5, with D tentatively TRBD2 (6 bases). Germline CDR1 and CDR2: MNHEY and SMNVEV (reference sequence). There are 15 residues in the CDR3. V was pared by 2 bases and J by 5 bases, with 15 bases between. The DNA for the CDR3 is TGTGCCAGCAGTTTACAGGGAGGAGGTTGGGAGACCCAGTACTTC. Translating gives CASSLQGGGWETQYF.

The V call is TRBV21-1, the J call TRBJ2-2; TRBD1, as called in the table, went unchecked against the DNA. TRBV21-1 is shown as a pseudogene. This CDR3 spans 13 amino acids. The DNA for the CDR3 is TGTGCCAGGACAGGGCGGGTCACCGGGGAGCTGTTTTTT. This sequence encodes CARTGRVTGELFF.

V is TRBV28 and J is TRBJ1-1; 9 bases agree with TRBD1. V lost 4 bases and J lost 8; bases outside the gene matches: 11. CDR1 and CDR2 (germline): MDHEN, SYDVKM. The CDR3 loop spans 15 amino acids. CDR3 protein: CASSSPGQGPLEAFF. In DNA, the CDR3 is TGTGCCAGCAGTTCGCCGGGACAGGGTCCCCTCGAAGCTTTCTTT.

V usage is TRBV15 and J usage is TRBJ1-2; D gene uncertain. CDR3 length: 13 amino acids. Trimming shortened V by 5 bases and J by 0 bases, and 7 bases separated the two germline ends. In germline, CDR1 is LNHNV, CDR2 YYDKDF (reference sequence). The CDR3 region has the DNA TGTGCCACCAGCGCTGGATCTAACTATGGCTACACCTTC. It is translated as CATSAGSNYGYTF.

The V and J genes are TRBV2 and TRBJ2-4; D possibly corresponds to TRBD2 (6 bases). The V end lost 8 bases, the J end lost 6 bases, and 11 bases lay between the germline ends. From germline, CDR1 is SNHLY and CDR2 FYNNEI. The CDR3 runs 12 residues. In nucleotides, the CDR3 is TGTGCCAGCGGGGGTAGCGGAAACATTCAGTACTTC. Translated, it gives CASGGSGNIQYF.